This T cell receptor beta chain was captured in a study of shared clonotypes between healthy human individuals. Study results and limitations: Since donors were few, the genetic and exposure-history diversity represented was limited.

About this clone itself: What it recognizes is unknown. Other DNA sequences within the sample encode an identical CDR3.

CD8 cells regarded as naive lacked CD45RO, were positively chosen for CCR7, and omitted terminally differentiated effector memory CD45RA+ cells. The authors distributed each subset's genomic DNA evenly over several immunoSEQ plates. Assay: immunoSEQ multiplex PCR; the TCRdb copy retains only in-frame clones and omits some. This table holds hundreds of thousands of clones, around 96% found once. V trimming: 4 bases; J trimming: 2 bases; junction bases outside the gene matches: 3. Germline CDR1 SGHRS, CDR2 YFSETQ. The CDR3 length is 13 residues. This chain connects TRBV5-1 to TRBJ2-7; 7 bases are shared with TRBD1. This sequence was found in a young woman in good health. Sequences were obtained from naive CD8+ T cells sorted from blood. The CDR3 is CASSIGTAYEQYF. The CDR3 region has the DNA TGCGCCAGCAGCATCGGGACAGCCTACGAGCAGTACTTC.